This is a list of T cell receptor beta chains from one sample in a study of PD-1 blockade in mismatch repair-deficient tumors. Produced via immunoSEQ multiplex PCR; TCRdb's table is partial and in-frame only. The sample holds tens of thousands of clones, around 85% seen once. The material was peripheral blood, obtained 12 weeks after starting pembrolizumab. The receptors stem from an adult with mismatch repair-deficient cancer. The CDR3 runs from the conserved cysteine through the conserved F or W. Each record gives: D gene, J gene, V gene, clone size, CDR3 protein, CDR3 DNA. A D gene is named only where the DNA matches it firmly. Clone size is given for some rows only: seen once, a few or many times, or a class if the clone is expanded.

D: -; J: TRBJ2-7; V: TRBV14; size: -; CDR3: CASSQTGLYEQYF; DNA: TGTGCCAGCAGCCAAACAGGGCTCTACGAGCAGTACTTC
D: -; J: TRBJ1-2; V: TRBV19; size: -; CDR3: CASSQVIGGAGYTF; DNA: TGTGCCAGTAGCCAAGTAATAGGGGGAGCTGGCTACACCTTC
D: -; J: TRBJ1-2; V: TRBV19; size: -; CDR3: CASSIAHTGLGGYTF; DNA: TGTGCCAGTAGTATAGCGCACACAGGGTTAGGTGGCTACACCTTC
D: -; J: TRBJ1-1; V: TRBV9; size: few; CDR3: CASSLDRHTEAFF; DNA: TGTGCCAGCAGCTTGGACAGACACACTGAAGCTTTCTTT
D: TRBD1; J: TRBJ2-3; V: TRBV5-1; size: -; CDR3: CASSTDRSFTDTQYF; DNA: TGCGCCAGCAGCACGGACAGGTCCTTCACAGATACGCAGTATTTT
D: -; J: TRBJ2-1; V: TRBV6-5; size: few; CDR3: CASSYDGTAYNEQFF; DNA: TGTGCCAGCAGTTACGACGGGACTGCATACAATGAGCAGTTCTTC
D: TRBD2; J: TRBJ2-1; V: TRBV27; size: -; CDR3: CASSFRKYRDYQDNEQFF; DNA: TGTGCCAGCAGTTTCAGGAAGTACCGGGACTATCAGGACAATGAGCAGTTCTTC
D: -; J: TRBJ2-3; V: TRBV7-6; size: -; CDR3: CASSPWGGTDTQYF; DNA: TGTGCCAGCAGCCCCTGGGGGGGCACAGATACGCAGTATTTT
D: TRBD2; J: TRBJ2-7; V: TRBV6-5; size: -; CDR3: CASSYPGRGEQYF; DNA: TGTGCCAGCAGTTACCCCGGGAGGGGCGAGCAGTACTTC
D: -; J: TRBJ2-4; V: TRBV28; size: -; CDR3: CASSLRSFDKNIQYF; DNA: TGTGCCAGCAGTTTAAGAAGTTTCGACAAAAACATTCAGTACTTC
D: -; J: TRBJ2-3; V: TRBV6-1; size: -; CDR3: CASSGWRSSTDTQYF; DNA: TGTGCCAGCAGTGGTTGGCGGTCTAGCACAGATACGCAGTATTTT
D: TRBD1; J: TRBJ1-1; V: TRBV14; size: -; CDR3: CASSQDRGILFEAFF; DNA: TGTGCCAGCAGCCAAGACAGGGGGATACTGTTTGAAGCTTTCTTT
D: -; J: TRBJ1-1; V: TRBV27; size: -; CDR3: CASSFGTEAFF; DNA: TGTGCCAGCAGTTTTGGAACTGAAGCTTTCTTT
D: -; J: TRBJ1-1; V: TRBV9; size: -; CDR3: CASSVDGQTMNTEAFF; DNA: TGTGCCAGCAGCGTAGATGGGCAGACAATGAACACTGAAGCTTTCTTT
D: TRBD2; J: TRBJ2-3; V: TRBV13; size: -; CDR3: CASSSTPGLAGVPDTQYF; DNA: TGTGCCAGCAGCTCGACCCCCGGACTAGCGGGAGTACCAGATACGCAGTATTTT
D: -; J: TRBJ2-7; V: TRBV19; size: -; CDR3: CASSIFGAESYEQYF; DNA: TGTGCCAGTAGTATATTCGGCGCAGAATCCTACGAGCAGTACTTC
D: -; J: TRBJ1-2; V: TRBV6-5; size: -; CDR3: CASSYSSGGTYYGYTF; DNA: TGTGCCAGCAGTTACTCGAGTGGGGGGACCTACTATGGCTACACCTTC
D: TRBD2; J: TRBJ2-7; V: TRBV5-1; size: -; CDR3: CASSLTSGTGYEQYF; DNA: TGCGCCAGCAGCCTCACTAGCGGGACGGGATACGAGCAGTACTTC
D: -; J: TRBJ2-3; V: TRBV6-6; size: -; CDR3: CASSLYTDTQYF; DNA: TGTGCCAGCAGTCTTTACACAGATACGCAGTATTTT
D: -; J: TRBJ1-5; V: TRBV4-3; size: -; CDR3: CASSQERDLGPQHF; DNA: TGCGCCAGCAGCCAAGAGAGGGATTTAGGTCCCCAGCATTTT
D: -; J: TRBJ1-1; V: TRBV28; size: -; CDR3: CASSFGGGTEAFF; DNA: TGTGCCAGCAGTTTCGGAGGAGGCACTGAAGCTTTCTTT
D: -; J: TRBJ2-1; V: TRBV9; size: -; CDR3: CASSVEANEQFF; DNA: TGTGCCAGCAGCGTAGAAGCCAATGAGCAGTTCTTC
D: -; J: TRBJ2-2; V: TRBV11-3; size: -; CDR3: CASSLAGSGELFF; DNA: TGTGCCAGCAGCTTAGCTGGATCCGGGGAGCTGTTTTTT
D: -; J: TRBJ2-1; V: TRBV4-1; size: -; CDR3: CASSQDRVASRDNEQFF; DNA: TGCGCCAGCAGCCAAGATCGGGTCGCTAGCCGGGACAATGAGCAGTTCTTC
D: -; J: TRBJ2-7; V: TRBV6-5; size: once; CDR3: CASSPSSAYEQYF; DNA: TGTGCCAGCAGTCCATCGTCCGCCTACGAGCAGTACTTC
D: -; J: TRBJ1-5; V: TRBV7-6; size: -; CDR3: CASSSDSYNQPQHF; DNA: TGTGCCAGCAGTTCCGACAGCTACAATCAGCCCCAGCATTTT
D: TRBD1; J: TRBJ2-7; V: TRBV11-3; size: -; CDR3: CASSQRDSTYEQYF; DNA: TGTGCCAGCAGCCAACGGGACAGCACCTACGAGCAGTACTTC
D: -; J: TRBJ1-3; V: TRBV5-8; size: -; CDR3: CASSRSGNTIYF; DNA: TGTGCCAGCAGCAGATCTGGAAACACCATATATTTT
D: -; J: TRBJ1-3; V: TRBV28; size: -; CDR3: CASNFGSSGNTIYF; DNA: TGTGCCAGCAACTTTGGGAGCTCTGGAAACACCATATATTTT
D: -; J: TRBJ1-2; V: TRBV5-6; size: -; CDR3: CASSLNTRYGYTF; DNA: TGTGCCAGCAGCTTGAACACCCGATATGGCTACACCTTC
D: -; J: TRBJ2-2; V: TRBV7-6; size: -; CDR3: CASSFISGELFF; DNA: TGTGCCAGCAGCTTCATTTCCGGGGAGCTGTTTTTT
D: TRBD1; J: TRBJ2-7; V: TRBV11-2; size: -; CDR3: CASSSRQGLMDEQYF; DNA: TGTGCCAGCAGCTCCCGACAGGGGTTGATGGACGAGCAGTACTTC
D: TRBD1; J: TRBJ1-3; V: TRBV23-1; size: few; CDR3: CASSRGDRLYSGNTIYF; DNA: TGCGCCAGCAGTCGTGGGGACAGGCTTTACTCTGGAAACACCATATATTTT
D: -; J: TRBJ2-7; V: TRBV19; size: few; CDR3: CASSRGQEGFYEQYF; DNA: TGTGCCAGTAGTAGAGGACAGGAGGGCTTCTACGAGCAGTACTTC
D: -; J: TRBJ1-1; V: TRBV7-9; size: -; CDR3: CASSWASGNPEAFF; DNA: TGTGCCAGCAGCTGGGCGTCAGGGAATCCTGAAGCTTTCTTT
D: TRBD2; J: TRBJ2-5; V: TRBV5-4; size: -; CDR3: CASSPQSRGRGRETQYF; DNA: TGTGCCAGCAGCCCCCAGTCGCGCGGGAGGGGCAGGGAGACCCAGTACTTC
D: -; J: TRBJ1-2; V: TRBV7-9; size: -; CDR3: CASTLVGQGLYGYTF; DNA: TGTGCCAGCACCCTCGTGGGGCAGGGACTCTATGGCTACACCTTC
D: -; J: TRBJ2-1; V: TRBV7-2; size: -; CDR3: CASSSLQQGFYNEQFF; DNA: TGTGCCAGCAGCTCGCTCCAACAAGGATTCTACAATGAGCAGTTCTTC
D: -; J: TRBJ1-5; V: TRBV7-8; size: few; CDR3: CASSLGGRNEQPQHF; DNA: TGTGCCAGCAGCTTAGGGGGACGGAACGAGCAGCCCCAGCATTTT
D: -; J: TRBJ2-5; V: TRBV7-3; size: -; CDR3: CASSLMTRTAGAQYF; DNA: TGTGCCAGCAGCTTAATGACACGGACCGCAGGGGCCCAGTACTTC
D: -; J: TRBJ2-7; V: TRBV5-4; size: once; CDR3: CASSLGTQQYF; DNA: TGTGCCAGCAGCCTCGGAACTCAGCAGTACTTC
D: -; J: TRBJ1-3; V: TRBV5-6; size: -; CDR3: CASSSDPGVGNTIYF; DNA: TGTGCCAGCAGCTCTGACCCGGGGGTTGGAAACACCATATATTTT
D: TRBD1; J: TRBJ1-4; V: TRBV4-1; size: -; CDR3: CASSQGTGLNEKLFF; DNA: TGCGCCAGCAGCCAGGGGACAGGGCTTAATGAAAAACTGTTTTTT
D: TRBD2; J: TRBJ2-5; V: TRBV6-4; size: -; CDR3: CASTGRPSGRQETQYF; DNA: TGTGCCAGCACCGGGAGGCCTAGCGGGAGGCAAGAGACCCAGTACTTC
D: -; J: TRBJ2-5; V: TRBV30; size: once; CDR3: CAWSTRGETQYF; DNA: TGTGCCTGGAGTACCAGGGGAGAGACCCAGTACTTC
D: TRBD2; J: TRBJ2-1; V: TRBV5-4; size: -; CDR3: CASSSTSGRSYNEQFF; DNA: TGTGCCAGCAGTTCTACTAGCGGGAGGTCCTACAATGAGCAGTTCTTC
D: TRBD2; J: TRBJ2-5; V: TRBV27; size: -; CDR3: CASSLVAGGRQTQYF; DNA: TGTGCCAGCAGTTTAGTAGCGGGAGGAAGGCAGACCCAGTACTTC
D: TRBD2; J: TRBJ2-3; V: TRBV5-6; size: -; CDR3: CATETIAGGTDTQYF; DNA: TGTGCCACCGAGACTATAGCGGGAGGGACAGATACGCAGTATTTT
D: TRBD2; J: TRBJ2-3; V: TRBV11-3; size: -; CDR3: CASSAPGLADTQYF; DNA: TGTGCCAGCAGCGCACCGGGACTAGCAGATACGCAGTATTTT
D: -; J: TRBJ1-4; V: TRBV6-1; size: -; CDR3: CASRYGERNNEKLFF; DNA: TGTGCCAGCAGATACGGGGAACGGAATAATGAAAAACTGTTTTTT
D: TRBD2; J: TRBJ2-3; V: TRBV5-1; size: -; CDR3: CASSVSGNFADTQYF; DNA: TGCGCCAGCAGCGTTAGCGGGAATTTTGCAGATACGCAGTATTTT